The clone carrying this T cell receptor (beta chain) was counted between two and nine times. This specimen belongs to a study of CD8+CD57+ T cells in acquired aplastic anemia. Study-wide background: An average of about 3.4 ug of DNA was obtained from sorted CD4+ and CD8+ cells.

Investigators profiled TCR beta VDJ and CDR3 from genomic DNA template. TCRdb fed the reads into MiXCR, producing one record per CDR3 protein. The top ten clones hold 7.8% of a sample with 200,000 to 250,000 distinct CDR3 sequences, about 44% of them seen once. In patients chosen for sequencing, flow cytometry had shown CD8+CD57+ cell expansion. By the time of blood sampling, patients had still received no therapy. This CDR3 spans 14 amino acids. Trimming took 2 bases from V and 2 from J, leaving 10 bases between them. Germline CDR1 MDHEN, CDR2 SYDVKM. The chain recombines TRBV28 with TRBJ2-7; weak D call: TRBD2 (6 bases). Sequenced: sorted CD4+, CD8+, or CD8+CD57+ T cells (not recorded which) from PBMCs. The TCR comes from a human donor with aplastic anemia. The CDR3 region has the DNA TGTGCCAGCAGTTTAAATGGAGGGACCTACGAGCAGTACTTC. It specifies CASSLNGGTYEQYF.